This TCR beta chain emerged from a study of T cell repertoires in aging, cancer and after chemotherapy. In the study overall: Donors were grouped into six age bands spanning 30 or younger through 70 or older.

Amplification of TCR beta used genomic DNA extracted from peripheral blood. V lost 5 bases to trimming and J lost 4 bases, with 18 bases between them. Per germline, CDR1 SEHNR and CDR2 FQNEAQ (reference sequence). The CDR3 runs to 15 residues. A mixed TRB-A/B primer pool amplified rearranged TRB by multiplex touch-down PCR. TCRdb used MiXCR to reprocess the multiplex PCR reads, holding one entry per CDR3 protein. The sample includes 6,500 to 9,500 distinct CDR3 sequences, 20% to 25% of them seen just once. This receptor was taken from a human donor with a blood cancer. The chain links TRBV7-9 to TRBJ2-7; perhaps TRBD2 as D (7 bases). The sample consisted of blood. CDR3 residues: CASSHPTGGRYEQYF. CDR3 DNA sequence: TGTGCCAGCAGCCACCCAACGGGGGGCAGATACGAGCAGTACTTC.